The 31 T cell receptor beta chains reported below all come from one sample, sequenced in a study of CD8+CD57+ T cells in acquired aplastic anemia. Whoever was chosen for sequencing had shown CD8+CD57+ cell expansion by flow cytometry. The TCR beta profiling, which covered VDJ combination and CDR3 sequence, was carried out using genomic DNA as the template. MiXCR was run by TCRdb on the reads, yielding one entry per CDR3 protein. The data hold around 210,000 distinct CDR3 sequences, with 60% to 80% observed a single time. The sample taken for sequencing was sorted CD4+, CD8+, or CD8+CD57+ T cells (not recorded which) from PBMCs. These TCRs come from a human donor with aplastic anemia.

CDR3 residues: CASSEWGGSKPTRQYF. The CDR3 DNA reads TGTGCCAGCAGTGAATGGGGGGGTAGTAAGCCTACGAGGCAGTACTTC. V and J are TRBV2 and TRBJ2-7; 7 bases map to TRBD2. Germline loops: CDR1 SNHLY, CDR2 FYNNEI. CDR3 length: 16 amino acids. The V and J ends lost 2 bases and 9 bases, in that order; junction bases with no gene match: 16.

The chain employs TRBV19 and TRBJ1-6; possible D gene TRBD1, 6 bases. CDR1 and CDR2 (germline): LNHDA, SQIVND (reference sequence). The CDR3 length is 13 residues. The ends were cut back, 6 bases at V and 10 bases at J, with 13 bases in the middle. Here the CDR3 reads CASSSLGASPLHF. The DNA of the CDR3 is TGTGCCAGTAGCTCTCTGGGGGCATCACCCCTCCACTTT.

The CDR3 loop is CSVGETSYEQYF. DNA of the CDR3: TGCAGCGTTGGGGAAACCTCCTACGAGCAGTACTTC. The chain combines TRBV29-1 with TRBJ2-7, with unresolved D. Trimming shortened V by 4 bases and J by 0 bases, and 7 bases separated the two germline ends. Looked up from germline, CDR1 is SQVTM and CDR2 is ANQGSEA. The CDR3 totals 12 residues.

This chain connects TRBV4-1 to TRBJ1-1, with TRBD1 matching over 10 bases. Germline lookup yields CDR1 MGHRA and CDR2 YSYEKL. This CDR3 spans 15 amino acids. V was pared by 3 bases and J by 4 bases, with 5 bases of the junction left unmatched. The DNA of the CDR3 is TGCGCCAGCAGCCAGGGGACAGGGGCGGGCACTGAAGCTTTCTTT. Its protein is CASSQGTGAGTEAFF.

The CDR3 DNA sequence: TGCAGTGCAGGGCAGATCGGAACTGAAGCTTTCTTT. This sequence encodes CSAGQIGTEAFF. The rearrangement uses TRBV20-1 and TRBJ1-1; no definite D call. This CDR3 region has 12 residues. Trimming removed 6 bases from V and 5 bases from J, with 13 bases in between. Germline V gene sequence: CDR1 DFQATT, CDR2 SNEGSKA (reference sequence).

The chain couples TRBV20-1 to TRBJ2-7; D may match TRBD1 or TRBD2 (7 bases each). CDR3 length: 14 amino acids. V gave up 4 bases and J gave up 6 bases, with 19 bases separating them. From germline, CDR1 is DFQATT and CDR2 SNEGSKA (reference sequence). In nucleotides, the CDR3 is TGCAGTGCTACCCGGGGAGGGGGCGCGTCCGAGCAGTACTTC. Protein sequence: CSATRGGGASEQYF.

This clonotype was counted a few times. This chain uses TRBV7-3 with TRBJ2-1, with D perhaps TRBD2 (7 bases). CDR3 length equals 14 residues. Trimming pared 3 bases from V and 5 bases from J, leaving 11 bases between. Germline V lookup: CDR1 SGHTA, CDR2 FQGTGA. The CDR3 region has the DNA TGTGCCAGCAGCTTGGGGGGGGCCCACAATGAGCAGTTCTTC. Translation gives CASSLGGAHNEQFF.

V gene TRBV5-1 combines with J gene TRBJ1-4; 7 nucleotides align to TRBD1. V lost 5 bases to trimming and J lost 0 bases; unmatched junction nucleotides: 4. Germline loops: CDR1 SGHRS, CDR2 YFSETQ. The length of the CDR3 is 15 residues. The CDR3 coding sequence is TGCGCCAGCAGTCAGGGGGATGCAACTAATGAAAAACTGTTTTTT. Translating it yields CASSQGDATNEKLFF. Using reference TRBV5-1 and TRBJ1-4 for the parts outside the CDR3, the full variable domain is KAGVTQTPRYLIKTRGQQVTLSCSPISGHRSVSWYQQTPGQGLQFLFEYFSETQRNKGNFPGRFSGRQFSNSRSEMNVSTLELGDSALYLCASSQGDATNEKLFFGSGTQLSVL.

The rearrangement links TRBV19 to TRBJ2-1; weak D call: TRBD1 (5 bases). This CDR3 contains 13 residues. Trimming removed 6 bases at V and 5 bases at J, with 11 bases between. The germline CDR1 and CDR2 sequences are LNHDA and SQIVND (reference sequence). The CDR3 region is CASRKGQNNEQFF. The CDR3 nucleotides are TGTGCCAGTAGAAAAGGACAAAACAATGAGCAGTTCTTC.

The chain combines TRBV20-1 with TRBJ2-3; unclear D gene. This CDR3 is 16 amino acids long. V gave up 1 base and J gave up 0 bases, with 14 bases separating them. Germline V gene lookup returns CDR1 DFQATT and CDR2 SNEGSKA (reference sequence). This CDR3 reads CSARGAHSSSTDTQYF. The CDR3 region has the DNA TGCAGTGCTAGAGGGGCCCACTCGTCTAGCACAGATACGCAGTATTTT.

This clonotype appeared a few times. The chain has TRBV7-8 and TRBJ1-1; D gene unclear. CDR3 length: 15 amino acids. V gave up 5 bases and J gave up 1 base, with 14 bases separating them. The germline V gene has CDR1 SGHVS and CDR2 FQNEAQ. Here the CDR3 reads CASSPPRLGNTEAFF. CDR3 nucleotides: TGTGCCAGCAGCCCGCCTCGGCTGGGGAACACTGAAGCTTTCTTT.

This chain joins TRBV7-3 and TRBJ1-1; TRBD1 aligns across 7 bases. J was trimmed by 6 bases and V by 5 bases; bases with no gene match: 9. The CDR3 has 14 residues. Germline V lookup: CDR1 SGHTA, CDR2 FQGTGA. The CDR3 sequence is CASSQRGTVSEAFF. Written as DNA, the CDR3 is TGTGCCAGCAGCCAAAGGGGGACAGTTTCTGAAGCTTTCTTT.

Here the CDR3 DNA reads TGTGCCAGCAGTGGGACTTCTTCGCCCTACGAGCAGTACTTC. Translation: CASSGTSSPYEQYF. The J gene is TRBJ2-7, the V gene TRBV2; possibly TRBD2 for D (5 bases). This CDR3 is built from 14 residues. V was pared by 4 bases and J by 2 bases, with 12 bases between. CDR1 and CDR2 from the germline V gene are SNHLY and FYNNEI.

The J gene is TRBJ1-2, the V gene TRBV12-5; D is uncertain. From germline, CDR1 is LGHNT and CDR2 FRNRAP. This CDR3 has 13 amino acids. The CDR3 DNA reads TGTGCCAGCAGTTTCGGGCAGGTGGGGATCTACACCTTC. It codes for CASSFGQVGIYTF.

Notes on this clonotype: The junction differs from germline at one of its ends, possibly a read error. The V gene is TRBV10-3, the J gene TRBJ2-1, with 11 bases that match TRBD2. Germline-derived CDR1 and CDR2 are ENHRY and SYGVKD. The CDR3 is 15 residues long. This CDR3 reads CAISSGRTSHNEQFF. The CDR3 DNA follows: TGTGCCATATCTAGCGGGAGGACCTCCCACAATGAGCAGTTCTTC.

The chain carries TRBV5-1 and TRBJ2-7, with D unresolved. With 4 bases removed from V and 3 bases from J, the gap between germline ends came to 17 bases. The CDR3 consists of 15 residues. Germline V gene sequence: CDR1 SGHRS, CDR2 YFSETQ. The CDR3 here is CASSNGPTEIYEQYF. CDR3 bases: TGCGCCAGCAGCAACGGCCCCACAGAGATCTACGAGCAGTACTTC.

The chain carries TRBV7-6 and TRBJ2-7, with D perhaps TRBD1 (5 bases). CDR3 length: 14 residues. Trimming removed 3 bases from V and 2 bases from J, with 11 bases in between. Per germline, CDR1 SGHVS and CDR2 FNYEAQ. The CDR3 loop reads CASSFETGTYEQYF. The CDR3 nucleotides are TGTGCCAGCAGCTTTGAAACAGGCACCTACGAGCAGTACTTC. The full variable domain, in which reference TRBV7-6 and TRBJ2-7 provide the parts outside the CDR3, is GAGVSQSPRYKVTKRGQDVALRCDPISGHVSLYWYRQALGQGPEFLTYFNYEAQQDKSGLPNDRFSAERPEGSISTLTIQRTEQRDSAMYRCASSFETGTYEQYFGPGTRLTVT.

The CDR3 reads CSVRDRGSTPLHF. CDR3 DNA: TGCAGCGTCCGGGACAGGGGGTCGACACCCCTCCACTTT. This chain uses TRBV29-1 with TRBJ1-6; 11 bases are a match to TRBD1. CDR1 is SQVTM and CDR2 is ANQGSEA in the germline V gene. The V segment lost 6 bases and the J segment 11 bases; nucleotides outside the gene matches: 6. This CDR3 comprises 13 residues.

This clonotype was seen repeatedly, ten times or more. The chain is built from TRBV27 and TRBJ2-1; 7 bases match TRBD1. Germline V gene lookup returns CDR1 MNHEY and CDR2 SMNVEV (reference sequence). Unmatched junction bases numbered 3, after V lost 4 bases and J lost 6 bases. The CDR3 is 13 residues long. Here the CDR3 DNA reads TGTGCCAGCAGTTACAGGGGCGTCAATGAGCAGTTCTTC. Amino acids: CASSYRGVNEQFF.

The J gene is TRBJ2-7, the V gene TRBV9, with 8 bases identical to TRBD2. Germline V gene lookup returns CDR1 SGDLS and CDR2 YYNGEE. The CDR3 sequence is 14 residues long. Trimming cost V 2 bases and J 3 bases; bases outside gene matches: 4. DNA of the CDR3: TGTGCCAGCAGCGTTAGCGGGACGGTCTACGAGCAGTACTTC. It translates to CASSVSGTVYEQYF.

This clonotype was counted only a few times. The chain links TRBV20-1 to TRBJ2-3, with 7 bases lining up with TRBD1. The V and J ends lost 3 bases and 3 bases, in that order; junction bases with no gene match: 9. Germline CDR1 is DFQATT and CDR2 is SNEGSKA (reference sequence). The CDR3 extends over 15 amino acids. For the CDR3, the DNA is TGCAGTGCTAGTGGATTTGACAGGGTGACAGATACGCAGTATTTT. Amino acid sequence: CSASGFDRVTDTQYF.

This clonotype counts as medium-sized. V and J are TRBV7-9 and TRBJ2-5; 9 bases map to TRBD2. The germline CDR1 and CDR2 sequences are SEHNR and FQNEAQ (reference sequence). CDR3 size: 16 residues. The V segment lost 2 bases and the J segment 0 bases; nucleotides outside the gene matches: 4. The DNA for the CDR3 is TGTGCCAGCAGCTTACAGACTAGCGGATACCAAGAGACCCAGTACTTC. It encodes CASSLQTSGYQETQYF.

The genes are TRBV20-1 and TRBJ1-2; 7 nucleotides match TRBD1. V lost 5 bases to trimming and J lost 7 bases; unmatched junction nucleotides: 7. The CDR3 is made up of 12 amino acids. Germline loops: CDR1 DFQATT, CDR2 SNEGSKA (reference sequence). CDR3 sequence: CSAAQGDVGYTF. CDR3 coding DNA: TGCAGTGCTGCCCAGGGGGACGTTGGCTACACCTTC.

This clonotype was detected many times. J is TRBJ1-6 and V is TRBV6-5; D is unclear. The CDR3 length is 13 residues. Germline V CDR1 and CDR2: MNHEY, SVGAGI. Trimming removed 4 bases at V and 11 bases at J, with 12 bases between. CDR3 bases: TGTGCCAGCAGTTCCGGTAGCCCTACACCCCTCCACTTT. Its protein is CASSSGSPTPLHF.

This chain joins TRBV7-3 and TRBJ2-5; a possible D gene is TRBD1 (6 bases). The CDR3 is 14 amino acids. Between the trimmed V and J ends, which lost 2 bases and 5 bases, there was a span of 12 bases. Germline CDR1 and CDR2: SGHTA and FQGTGA. CDR3 sequence reads: CASSLGAGVETQYF. The CDR3 DNA reads as TGTGCCAGCAGCTTAGGGGCAGGGGTTGAGACCCAGTACTTC.

The sample holds a few counts of this clonotype. V gene TRBV7-3 combines with J gene TRBJ2-1; the match to TRBD1 covers 9 bases. Trimming removed 2 bases from V and 4 bases from J; junction bases left unmatched: 6. Germline V gene lookup returns CDR1 SGHTA and CDR2 FQGTGA. CDR3 length: 16 residues. The CDR3, as DNA: TGTGCCAGCAGCTTACTAGGACAGGGGAAGTACAATGAGCAGTTCTTC. It yields the protein CASSLLGQGKYNEQFF. Together with reference TRBV7-3 and TRBJ2-1, the CDR3 gives the full variable domain: GAGVSQTPSNKVTEKGKYVELRCDPISGHTALYWYRQSLGQGPEFLIYFQGTGAADDSGLPNDRFFAVRPEGSVSTLKIQRTERGDSAVYLCASSLLGQGKYNEQFFGPGTRLTVL.

This chain joins TRBV20-1 and TRBJ2-1; perhaps TRBD2 as D (5 bases). Germline CDR1 and CDR2: DFQATT and SNEGSKA (reference sequence). V was trimmed by 3 bases and J by 0 bases, leaving 18 bases between them. CDR3 length: 17 amino acids. CDR3 bases: TGCAGTGCTAGCTCTGGGTTGGACTCGCGCTCCTACAATGAGCAGTTCTTC. Translating it yields CSASSGLDSRSYNEQFF.

The CDR3 loop is CASSDNHERTGRYEQYF. The CDR3 region has the DNA TGTGCCAGCAGCGACAACCACGAACGGACAGGGCGCTACGAGCAGTACTTC. This sequence joins TRBV7-9 and TRBJ2-7; 8 bases map to TRBD1. The CDR3 sequence is 17 residues long. CDR1 and CDR2 from the germline V gene are SEHNR and FQNEAQ (reference sequence). V was clipped by 5 bases and J by 3 bases; unmatched bases: 15. Variable domain in full (rest from reference TRBV7-9 and TRBJ2-7): DTGVSQNPRHKITKRGQNVTFRCDPISEHNRLYWYRQTLGQGPEFLTYFQNEAQLEKSRLLSDRFSAERPKGSFSTLEIQRTEQGDSAMYLCASSDNHERTGRYEQYFGPGTRLTVT.

The rearrangement joins TRBV2 to TRBJ2-7, with 9 bases lining up with TRBD2. J gave up 3 bases and V 11 bases, and 5 bases lay outside the gene matches. Germline CDR1 is SNHLY and CDR2 is FYNNEI. This CDR3 region has 12 residues. Here the CDR3 DNA reads TGTGCCTGCGGGGGGGGAAACTACGAGCAGTACTTC. Translation gives CACGGGNYEQYF.

The chain recombines TRBV15 with TRBJ2-7; TRBD1 matches at 8 bases. The CDR3 contains 15 residues. Germline-derived CDR1 and CDR2 are LNHNV and YYDKDF (reference sequence). V was pared by 0 bases and J by 2 bases, with 3 bases of the junction left unmatched. CDR3 protein: CATSREAQGAYEQYF. CDR3 bases: TGTGCCACCAGCAGAGAGGCACAGGGGGCCTACGAGCAGTACTTC.

The chain employs TRBV9 and TRBJ1-1, with D perhaps TRBD1 (5 bases). The CDR3 runs 12 residues. CDR1 is SGDLS and CDR2 is YYNGEE in the germline V gene. With 0 bases removed from V and 7 bases from J, the gap between germline ends came to 7 bases. CDR3 loop: CASSVGDGEAFF. CDR3 nucleotides: TGTGCCAGCAGCGTAGGGGACGGTGAAGCTTTCTTT.